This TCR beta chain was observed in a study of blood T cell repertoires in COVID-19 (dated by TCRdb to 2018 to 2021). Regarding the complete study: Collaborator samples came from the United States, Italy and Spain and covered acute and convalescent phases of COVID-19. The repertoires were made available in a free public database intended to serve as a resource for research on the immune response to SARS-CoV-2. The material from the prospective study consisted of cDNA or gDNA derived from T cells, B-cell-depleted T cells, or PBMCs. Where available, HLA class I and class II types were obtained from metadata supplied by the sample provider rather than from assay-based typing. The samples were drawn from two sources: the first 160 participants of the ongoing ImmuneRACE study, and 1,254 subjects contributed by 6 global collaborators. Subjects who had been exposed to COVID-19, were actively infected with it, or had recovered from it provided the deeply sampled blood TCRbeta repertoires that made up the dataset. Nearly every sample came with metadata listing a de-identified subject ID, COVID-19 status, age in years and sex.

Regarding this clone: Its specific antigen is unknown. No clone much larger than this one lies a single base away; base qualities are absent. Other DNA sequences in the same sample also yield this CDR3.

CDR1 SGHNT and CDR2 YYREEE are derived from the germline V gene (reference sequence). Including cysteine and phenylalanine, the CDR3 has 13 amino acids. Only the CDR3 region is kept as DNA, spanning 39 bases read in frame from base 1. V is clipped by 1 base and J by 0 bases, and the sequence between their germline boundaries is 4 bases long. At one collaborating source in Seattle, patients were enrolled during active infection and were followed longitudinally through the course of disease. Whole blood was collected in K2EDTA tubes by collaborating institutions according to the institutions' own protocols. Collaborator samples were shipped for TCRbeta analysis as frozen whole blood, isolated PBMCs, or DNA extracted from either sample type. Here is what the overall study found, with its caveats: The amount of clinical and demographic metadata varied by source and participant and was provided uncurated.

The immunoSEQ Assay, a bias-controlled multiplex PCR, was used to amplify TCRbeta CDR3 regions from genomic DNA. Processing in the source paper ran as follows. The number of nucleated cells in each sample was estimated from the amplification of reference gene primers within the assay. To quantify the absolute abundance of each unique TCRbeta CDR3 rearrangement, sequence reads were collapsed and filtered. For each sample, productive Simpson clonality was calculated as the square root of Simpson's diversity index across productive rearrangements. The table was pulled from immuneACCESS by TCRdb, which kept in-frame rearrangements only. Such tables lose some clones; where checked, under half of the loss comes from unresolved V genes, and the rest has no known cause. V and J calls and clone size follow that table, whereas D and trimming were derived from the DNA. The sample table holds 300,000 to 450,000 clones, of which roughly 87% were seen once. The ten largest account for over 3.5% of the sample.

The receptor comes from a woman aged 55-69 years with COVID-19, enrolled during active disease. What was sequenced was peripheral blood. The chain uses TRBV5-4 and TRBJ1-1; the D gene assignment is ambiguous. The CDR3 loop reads CASSLSLNTEAFF. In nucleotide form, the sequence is TGTGCCAGCAGCTTGTCCTTGAACACTGAAGCTTTCTTT.